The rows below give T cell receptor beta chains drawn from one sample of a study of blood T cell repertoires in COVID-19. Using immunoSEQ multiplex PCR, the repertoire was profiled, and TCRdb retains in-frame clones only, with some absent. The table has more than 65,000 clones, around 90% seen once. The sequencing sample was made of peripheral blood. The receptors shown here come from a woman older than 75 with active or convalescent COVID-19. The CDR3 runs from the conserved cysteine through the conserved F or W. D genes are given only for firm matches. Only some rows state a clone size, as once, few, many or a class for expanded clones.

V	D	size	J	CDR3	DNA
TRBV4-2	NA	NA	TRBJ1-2	CASSQALLGGAGYGYTF	TGTGCCAGCAGCCAAGCCCTCCTGGGGGGGGCAGGCTATGGCTACACCTTC
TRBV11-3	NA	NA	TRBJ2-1	CASSLDRDSYNEQFF	TGTGCCAGCAGCTTAGACAGGGACTCCTACAATGAGCAGTTCTTC
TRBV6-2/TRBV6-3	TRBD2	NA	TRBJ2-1	CASSYTLAGNEQFF	TGTGCCAGCAGTTACACGCTAGCGGGCAATGAGCAGTTCTTC
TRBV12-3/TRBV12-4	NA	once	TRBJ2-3	CASSPQQADTQYF	TGTGCCAGCAGTCCGCAACAGGCAGATACGCAGTATTTT
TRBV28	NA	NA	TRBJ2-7	CASSLGGGDRSYEQYF	TGTGCCAGCAGTTTAGGGGGAGGGGACAGGTCCTACGAGCAGTACTTC
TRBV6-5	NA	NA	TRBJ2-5	CASSRGLGETQYF	TGTGCCAGCAGTAGGGGACTTGGGGAGACCCAGTACTTC
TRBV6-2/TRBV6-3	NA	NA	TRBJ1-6	CASSYAEHSPLHF	TGTGCCAGCAGTTACGCGGAGCATTCACCCCTCCACTTT
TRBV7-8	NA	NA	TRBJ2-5	CASSRWPDTQYF	TGTGCCAGCAGCCGGTGGCCAGATACCCAGTACTTC
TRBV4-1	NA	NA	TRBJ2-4	CASSHPGVNIQYF	TGCGCCAGCAGCCATCCGGGGGTGAACATTCAGTACTTC
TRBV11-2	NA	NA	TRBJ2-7	CASSFPGTPYEQYF	TGTGCCAGCAGCTTCCCCGGGACACCCTACGAGCAGTACTTC
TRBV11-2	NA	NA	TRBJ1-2	CASSLGSGVGYTF	TGTGCCAGCAGCTTAGGGTCAGGGGTCGGCTACACCTTC
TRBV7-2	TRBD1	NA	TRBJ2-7	CASSSGQGEQYF	TGTGCCAGCAGCTCGGGACAGGGCGAGCAGTACTTC
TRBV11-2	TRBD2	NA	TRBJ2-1	CASSLGSSGRGGEQFF	TGTGCCAGCAGCTTAGGATCTAGCGGGCGGGGGGGTGAGCAGTTCTTC
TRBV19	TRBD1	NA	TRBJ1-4	CASSARQGRAATNEKLFF	TGTGCCAGTAGTGCCCGACAGGGACGGGCGGCAACTAATGAAAAACTGTTTTTT
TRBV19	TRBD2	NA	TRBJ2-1	CASTPGGWRGGSNEQFF	TGTGCCAGTACCCCAGGAGGGTGGCGGGGGGGCTCCAATGAGCAGTTCTTC
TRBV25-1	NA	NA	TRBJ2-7	CASSELAGPLYEQYF	TGTGCCAGCAGTGAATTGGCAGGGCCTTTGTACGAGCAGTACTTC
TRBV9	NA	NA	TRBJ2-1	CASSVGGGGYNEQFF	TGTGCCAGCAGCGTAGGAGGGGGGGGCTACAATGAGCAGTTCTTC
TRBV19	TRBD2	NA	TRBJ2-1	CASSIGGRISEQFF	TGTGCCAGTAGTATAGGCGGGAGGATAAGTGAGCAGTTCTTC